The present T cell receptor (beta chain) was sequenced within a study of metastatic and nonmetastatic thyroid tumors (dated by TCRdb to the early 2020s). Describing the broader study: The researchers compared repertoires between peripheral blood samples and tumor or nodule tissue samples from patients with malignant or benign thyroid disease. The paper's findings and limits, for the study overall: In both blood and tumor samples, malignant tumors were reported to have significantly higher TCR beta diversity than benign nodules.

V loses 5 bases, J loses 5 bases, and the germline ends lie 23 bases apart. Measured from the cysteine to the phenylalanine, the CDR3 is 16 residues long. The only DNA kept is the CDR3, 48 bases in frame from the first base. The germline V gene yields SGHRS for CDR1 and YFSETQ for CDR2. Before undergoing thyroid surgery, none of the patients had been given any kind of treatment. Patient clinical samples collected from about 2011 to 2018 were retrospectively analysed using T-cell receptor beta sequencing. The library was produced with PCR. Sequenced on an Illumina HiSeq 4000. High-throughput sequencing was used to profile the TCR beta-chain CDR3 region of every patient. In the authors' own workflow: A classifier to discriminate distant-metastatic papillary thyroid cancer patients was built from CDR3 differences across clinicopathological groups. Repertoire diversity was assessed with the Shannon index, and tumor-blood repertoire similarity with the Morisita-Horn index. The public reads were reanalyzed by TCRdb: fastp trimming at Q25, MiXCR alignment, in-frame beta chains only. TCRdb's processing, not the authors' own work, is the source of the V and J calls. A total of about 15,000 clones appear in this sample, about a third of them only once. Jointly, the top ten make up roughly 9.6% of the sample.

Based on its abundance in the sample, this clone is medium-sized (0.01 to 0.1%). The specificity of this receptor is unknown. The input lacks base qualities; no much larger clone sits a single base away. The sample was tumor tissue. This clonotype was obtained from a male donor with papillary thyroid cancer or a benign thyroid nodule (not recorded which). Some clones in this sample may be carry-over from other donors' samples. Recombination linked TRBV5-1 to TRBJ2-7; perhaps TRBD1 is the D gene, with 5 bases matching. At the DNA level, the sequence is TGCGCCAGCAGGACGCTAGAATCAGGGTATGTCCACGAGCAGTACTTC. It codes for CASRTLESGYVHEQYF.